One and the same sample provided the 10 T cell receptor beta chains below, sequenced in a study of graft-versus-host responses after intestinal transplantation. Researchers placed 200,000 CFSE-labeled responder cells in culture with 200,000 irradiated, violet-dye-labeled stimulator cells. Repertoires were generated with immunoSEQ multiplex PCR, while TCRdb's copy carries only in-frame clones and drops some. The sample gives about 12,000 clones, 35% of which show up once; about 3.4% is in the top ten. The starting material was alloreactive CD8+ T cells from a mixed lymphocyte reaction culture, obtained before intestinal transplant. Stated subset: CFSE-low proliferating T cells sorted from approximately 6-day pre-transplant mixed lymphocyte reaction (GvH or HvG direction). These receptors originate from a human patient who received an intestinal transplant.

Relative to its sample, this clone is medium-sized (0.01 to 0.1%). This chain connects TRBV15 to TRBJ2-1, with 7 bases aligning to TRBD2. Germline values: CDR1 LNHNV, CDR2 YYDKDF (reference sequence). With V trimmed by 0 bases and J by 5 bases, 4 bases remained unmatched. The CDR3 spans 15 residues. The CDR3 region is CATSRDLGLHNEQFF. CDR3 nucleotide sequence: TGTGCCACCAGCAGAGATCTGGGACTACACAATGAGCAGTTCTTC.

CDR3 sequence reads: CASSSRQGCTDTQYF. CDR3 DNA: TGTGCCAGCAGCTCAAGACAGGGATGCACAGATACGCAGTATTTT. This chain connects TRBV7-9 to TRBJ2-3, with TRBD1 matching 7 bases. Germline values: CDR1 SEHNR, CDR2 FQNEAQ (reference sequence). This CDR3 is built from 15 residues. J gave up 1 base and V 4 bases, and 5 bases lay outside the gene matches.

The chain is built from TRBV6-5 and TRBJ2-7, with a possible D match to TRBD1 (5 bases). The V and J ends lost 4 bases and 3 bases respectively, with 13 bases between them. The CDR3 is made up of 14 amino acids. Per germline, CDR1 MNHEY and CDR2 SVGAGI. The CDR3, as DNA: TGTGCCAGCAGTTTGCAGGGCCTTCTCTACGAGCAGTACTTC. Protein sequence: CASSLQGLLYEQYF.

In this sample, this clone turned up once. The CDR3 reads CASSRTSGYEQYF. CDR3 DNA: TGCGCCAGCAGCCGGACTAGCGGCTACGAGCAGTACTTC. This rearrangement joins TRBV4-1 to TRBJ2-7, with 10 bases fitting TRBD2. V trimming: 4 bases; J trimming: 3 bases; junction bases outside the gene matches: 0. CDR1 and CDR2 (germline): MGHRA, YSYEKL. This CDR3 has 13 residues.

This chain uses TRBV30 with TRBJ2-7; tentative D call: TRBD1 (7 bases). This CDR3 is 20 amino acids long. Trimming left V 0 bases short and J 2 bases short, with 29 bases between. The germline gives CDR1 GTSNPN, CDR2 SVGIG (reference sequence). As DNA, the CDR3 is TGTGCCTGGAGTGTACATTTGCGGGACAGCCTAACTAACCCTCCCTACGAGCAGTACTTC. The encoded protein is CAWSVHLRDSLTNPPYEQYF.

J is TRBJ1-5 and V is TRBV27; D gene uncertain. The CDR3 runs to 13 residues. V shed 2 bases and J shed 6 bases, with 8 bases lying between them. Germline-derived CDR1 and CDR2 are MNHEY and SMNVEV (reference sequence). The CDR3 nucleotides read TGTGCCAGCAGTTTAGGGTGGACTCAGCCCCAGCATTTT. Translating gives CASSLGWTQPQHF.

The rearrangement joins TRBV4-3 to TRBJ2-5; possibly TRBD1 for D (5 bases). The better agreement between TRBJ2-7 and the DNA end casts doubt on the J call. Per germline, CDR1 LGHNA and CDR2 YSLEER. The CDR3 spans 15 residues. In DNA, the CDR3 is TGCGCCAGCAGCCAAGATCGAGGAACAGGTCACGAGCAGTACTTC. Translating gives CASSQDRGTGHEQYF.

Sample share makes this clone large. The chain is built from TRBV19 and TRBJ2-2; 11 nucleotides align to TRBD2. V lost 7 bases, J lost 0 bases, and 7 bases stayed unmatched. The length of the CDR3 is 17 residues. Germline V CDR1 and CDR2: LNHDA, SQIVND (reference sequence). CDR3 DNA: TGTGCCAGTATAGAGACTAGCGGGGACTCGAACACCGGGGAGCTGTTTTTT. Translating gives CASIETSGDSNTGELFF.

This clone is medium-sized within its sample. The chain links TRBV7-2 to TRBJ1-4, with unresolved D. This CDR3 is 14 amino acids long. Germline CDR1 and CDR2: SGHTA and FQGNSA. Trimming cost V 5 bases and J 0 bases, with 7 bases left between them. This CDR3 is CASSLLATNEKLFF. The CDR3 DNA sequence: TGTGCCAGCAGCCTGCTAGCAACTAATGAAAAACTGTTTTTT.

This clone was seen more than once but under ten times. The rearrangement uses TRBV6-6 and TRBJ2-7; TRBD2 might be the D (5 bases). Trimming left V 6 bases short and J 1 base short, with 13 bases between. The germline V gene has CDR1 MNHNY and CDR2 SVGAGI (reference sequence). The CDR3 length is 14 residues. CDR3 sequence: CASRRGPYSYEQYF. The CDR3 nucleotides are TGTGCCAGCAGGCGCGGGCCATATTCCTACGAGCAGTACTTC.